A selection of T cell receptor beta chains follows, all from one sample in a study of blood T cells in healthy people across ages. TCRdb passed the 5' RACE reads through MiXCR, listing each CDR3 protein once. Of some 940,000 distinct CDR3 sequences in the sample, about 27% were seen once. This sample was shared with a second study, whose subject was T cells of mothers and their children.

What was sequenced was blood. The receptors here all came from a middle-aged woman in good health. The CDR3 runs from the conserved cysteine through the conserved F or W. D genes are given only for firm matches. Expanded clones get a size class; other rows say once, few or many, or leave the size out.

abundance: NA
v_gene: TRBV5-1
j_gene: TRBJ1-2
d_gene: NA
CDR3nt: TGCGCCAGCAGCTTGGAGGCAGTGTGGGATGGCTACACCTTC
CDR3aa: CASSLEAVWDGYTF

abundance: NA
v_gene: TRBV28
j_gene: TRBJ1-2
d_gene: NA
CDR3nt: TGTGCCAGCAGTTCGCGTCAGGGGTCTACTTCTAACTATGGCTACACCTTC
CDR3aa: CASSSRQGSTSNYGYTF

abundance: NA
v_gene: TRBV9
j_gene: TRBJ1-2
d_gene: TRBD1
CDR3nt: TGTGTCAGCAGCCCCACGACAGGGAGCTTTCTTGGCTACACCTTC
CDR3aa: CVSSPTTGSFLGYTF

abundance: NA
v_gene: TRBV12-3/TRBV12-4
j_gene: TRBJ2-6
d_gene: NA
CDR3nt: NA
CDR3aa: CANSLVGHGANVRTF

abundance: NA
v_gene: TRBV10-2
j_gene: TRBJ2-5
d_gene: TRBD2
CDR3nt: TGCGCCAGCAGTGAGCGGGCTAGCGGGGGGCCAGGGGAGACCCAGTACTTC
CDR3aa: CASSERASGGPGETQYF

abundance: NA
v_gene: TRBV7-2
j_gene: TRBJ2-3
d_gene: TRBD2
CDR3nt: TGTGCCAGCAGCAGGACTAGCGGGGCTGGTAATCCGGTCACAGATACGCAGTATTTT
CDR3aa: CASSRTSGAGNPVTDTQYF

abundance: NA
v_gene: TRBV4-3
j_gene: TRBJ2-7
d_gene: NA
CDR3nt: TGCGCCAGCAGCCAGGAACAGGGAAGAGGGGAGCAGTACTTC
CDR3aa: CASSQEQGRGEQYF

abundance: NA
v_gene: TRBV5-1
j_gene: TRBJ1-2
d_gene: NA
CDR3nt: TGCGCCAGCAGCTTTTCGACAGAGGCTAACTATGGCTACACCTTC
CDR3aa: CASSFSTEANYGYTF

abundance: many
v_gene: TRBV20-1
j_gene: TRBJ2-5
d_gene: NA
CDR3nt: TGCAGTGCTAGGGACGGGGGGCTCCGGGAGACCCAGTACTTC
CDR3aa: CSARDGGLRETQYF

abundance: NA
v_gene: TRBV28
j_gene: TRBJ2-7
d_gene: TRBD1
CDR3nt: TGTGCCAGCAGTTCGTTGACAGGGGTAGACGAGCAGTACTTC
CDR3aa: CASSSLTGVDEQYF

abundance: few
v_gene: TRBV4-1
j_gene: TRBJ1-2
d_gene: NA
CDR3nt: TGCGCCAGCAGCCAAGATAGGGCGGATGGATCCGGCCACACCTTC
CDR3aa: CASSQDRADGSGHTF

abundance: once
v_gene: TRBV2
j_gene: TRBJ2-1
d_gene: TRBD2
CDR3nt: TGTGCCAGCAGTGGAGGTCTAGCGGGGGGGACAACCTACAATGAGCAGTTCTTC
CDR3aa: CASSGGLAGGTTYNEQFF

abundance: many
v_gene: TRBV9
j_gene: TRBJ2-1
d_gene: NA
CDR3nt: TGTGCCAGCAGCGTACGTAGTGCGGCTAGACCGGACAATGAGCAGTTCTTC
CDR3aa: CASSVRSAARPDNEQFF

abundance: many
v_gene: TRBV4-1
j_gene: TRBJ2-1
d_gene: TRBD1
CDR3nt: TGCGCCAGCAGCCAAGATTCGACAGGGGTCAATGAGCAGTTCTTC
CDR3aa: CASSQDSTGVNEQFF

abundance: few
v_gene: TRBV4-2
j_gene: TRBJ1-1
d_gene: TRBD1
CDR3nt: TGTGCCAGCAGCCAGGGTTTTGGGTCAACAGGGGACGCTTTCTTT
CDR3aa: CASSQGFGSTGDAFF

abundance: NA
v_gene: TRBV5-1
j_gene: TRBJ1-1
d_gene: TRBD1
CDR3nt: TGCGCCAGCAGCTCGTCCCCGGGACAGGGTATCCCTGAAGCTTTCTTT
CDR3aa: CASSSSPGQGIPEAFF

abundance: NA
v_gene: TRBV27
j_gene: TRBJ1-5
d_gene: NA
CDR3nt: TGTGCCAGCAGGATACTCTCGGCGGATAGCAATCAGCCCCAGCATTTT
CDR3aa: CASRILSADSNQPQHF

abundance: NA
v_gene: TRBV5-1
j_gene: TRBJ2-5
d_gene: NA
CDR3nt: TGCGCCAGCAGCTTGGCCGAGTTGAGTGGGGTGGAGACCCAGTACTTC
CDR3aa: CASSLAELSGVETQYF

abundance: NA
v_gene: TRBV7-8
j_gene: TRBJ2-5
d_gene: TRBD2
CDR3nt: TGTGCCAGCAGCCCCGAATATAGCGGGAGGGAGACCCAGTACTTC
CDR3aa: CASSPEYSGRETQYF

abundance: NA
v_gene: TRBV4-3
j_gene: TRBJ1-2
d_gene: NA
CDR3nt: TGCGCCAGCAGCCTCTCGGGGGCGTATGGCTACACCTTC
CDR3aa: CASSLSGAYGYTF

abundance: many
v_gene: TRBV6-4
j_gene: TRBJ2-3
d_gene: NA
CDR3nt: TGTGCCAGCAGCGAACAGGGCTCCGCCACAGATACGCAGTATTTT
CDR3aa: CASSEQGSATDTQYF

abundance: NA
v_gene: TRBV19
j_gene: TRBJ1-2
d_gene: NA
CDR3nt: TGTGCCAGTAGTATAGGTGGCAGAGGCTACACCTTC
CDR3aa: CASSIGGRGYTF

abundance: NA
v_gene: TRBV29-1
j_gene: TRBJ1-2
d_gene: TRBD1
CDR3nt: TGCAGCGTTGCCGGACAGGGGGCTTCTGGCTACACCTTC
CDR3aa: CSVAGQGASGYTF

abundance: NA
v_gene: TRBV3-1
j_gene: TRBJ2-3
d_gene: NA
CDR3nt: TGTGTCAGCAGCCGCACAGGGTTGGATACGCAGTATTTT
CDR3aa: CVSSRTGLDTQYF

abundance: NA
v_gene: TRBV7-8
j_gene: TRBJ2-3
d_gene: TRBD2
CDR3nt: TGTGCCAGCAGCTTAGTTCTCAGACGGGAGCGGGGCCACGACCCAGATACGCAGTATTTT
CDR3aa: CASSLVLRRERGHDPDTQYF

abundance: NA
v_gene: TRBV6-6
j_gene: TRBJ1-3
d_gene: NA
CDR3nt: TGTGCCAGCAGTTCCCGACAGGTCTCTGGAAACACCATATATTTT
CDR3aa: CASSSRQVSGNTIYF

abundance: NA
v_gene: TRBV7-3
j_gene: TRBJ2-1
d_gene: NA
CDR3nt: TGTGCCAGCAGGCCGACTACTCCTGAGCAGTTCTTC
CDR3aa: CASRPTTPEQFF

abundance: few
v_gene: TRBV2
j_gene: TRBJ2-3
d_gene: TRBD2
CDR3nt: TGTGCCAGCAGTGAGTCCCCTAGCGGATACACAGATACGCAGTATTTT
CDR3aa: CASSESPSGYTDTQYF

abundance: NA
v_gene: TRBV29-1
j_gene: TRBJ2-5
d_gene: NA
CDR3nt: TGCAGCGTTGTGAGGTCCCCCGGCCCCGAAGAGACCCAGTACTTC
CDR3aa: CSVVRSPGPEETQYF

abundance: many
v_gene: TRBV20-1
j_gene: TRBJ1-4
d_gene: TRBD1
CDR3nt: TGCAGTGCTCCCGGACAGGGTAATGAAAAACTGTTTTTT
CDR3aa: CSAPGQGNEKLFF

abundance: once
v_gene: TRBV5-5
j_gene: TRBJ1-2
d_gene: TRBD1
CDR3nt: TGTACCAGCAGCCAGGGACAGGGGGCCTACTATGGCTACACCTTC
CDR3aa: CTSSQGQGAYYGYTF

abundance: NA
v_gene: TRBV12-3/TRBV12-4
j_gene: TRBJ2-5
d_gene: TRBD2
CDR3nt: TGTGCCAGCGGCCCCGGGACTAGCGGGAGAGAGACCCAGTACTTC
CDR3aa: CASGPGTSGRETQYF

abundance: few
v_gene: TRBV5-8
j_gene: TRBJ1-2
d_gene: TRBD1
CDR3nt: TGTGCCAGCAGCTTGGTGAGGACAGGGGATGCTGGCTACACCTTC
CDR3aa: CASSLVRTGDAGYTF

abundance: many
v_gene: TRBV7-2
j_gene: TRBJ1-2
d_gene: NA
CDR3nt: TGTGCCAGCAGCCTCGAGGCGGGGGAGAACTATGGCTACACCTTC
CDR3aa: CASSLEAGENYGYTF

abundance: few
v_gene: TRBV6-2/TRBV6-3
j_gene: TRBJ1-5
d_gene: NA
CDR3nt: TGTGCCAGCAGTTACTCCCCAACAGTCAATCAGCCCCAGCATTTT
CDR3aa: CASSYSPTVNQPQHF

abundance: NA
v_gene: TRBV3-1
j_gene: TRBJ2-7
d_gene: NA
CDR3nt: TGTGCCAGCAGCTCTTTACGGGACACATCCTACAATGAGCAGTACTTC
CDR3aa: CASSSLRDTSYNEQYF

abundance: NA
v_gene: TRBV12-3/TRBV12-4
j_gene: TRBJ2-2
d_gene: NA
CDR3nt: TGTGCCAGCAGGCCCACAGGGTACGCCGGGGAGCTGTTTTTT
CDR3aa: CASRPTGYAGELFF

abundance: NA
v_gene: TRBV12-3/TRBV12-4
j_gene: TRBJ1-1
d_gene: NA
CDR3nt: TGTGCCAGCACCCGTTCTTACAGGGAAACTGAAGCTTTCTTT
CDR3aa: CASTRSYRETEAFF

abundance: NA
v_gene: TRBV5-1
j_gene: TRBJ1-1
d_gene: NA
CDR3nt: TGCGCCAGCAGCTCCGGCGATGGCAGGGCAGCCACTGAAGCTTTCTTT
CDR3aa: CASSSGDGRAATEAFF

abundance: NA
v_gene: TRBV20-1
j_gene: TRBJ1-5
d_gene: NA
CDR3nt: TGCAGTGCTGGGAAATACACCGACAGCAATCAGCCCCAGCATTTT
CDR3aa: CSAGKYTDSNQPQHF

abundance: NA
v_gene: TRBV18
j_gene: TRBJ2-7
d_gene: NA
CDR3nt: TGTGCCAGCTCACCCTTACCGGGCGGTTCCTACAATGAGCAGTACTTC
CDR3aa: CASSPLPGGSYNEQYF

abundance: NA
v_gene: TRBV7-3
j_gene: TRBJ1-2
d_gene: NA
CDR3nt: TGTGCCAGCAGCTTCGGACAGAGGAACGGCTACACCTTC
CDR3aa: CASSFGQRNGYTF